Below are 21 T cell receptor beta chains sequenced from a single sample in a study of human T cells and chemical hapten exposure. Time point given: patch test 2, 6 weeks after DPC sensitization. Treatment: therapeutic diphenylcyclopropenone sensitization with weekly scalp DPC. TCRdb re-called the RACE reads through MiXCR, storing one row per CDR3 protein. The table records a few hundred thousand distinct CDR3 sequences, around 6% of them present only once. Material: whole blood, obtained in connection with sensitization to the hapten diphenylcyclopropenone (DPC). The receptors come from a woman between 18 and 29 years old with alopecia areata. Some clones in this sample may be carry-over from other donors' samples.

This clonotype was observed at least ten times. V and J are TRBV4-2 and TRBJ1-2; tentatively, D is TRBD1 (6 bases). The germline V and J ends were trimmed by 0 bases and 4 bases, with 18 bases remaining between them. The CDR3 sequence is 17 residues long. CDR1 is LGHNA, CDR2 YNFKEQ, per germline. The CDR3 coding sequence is TGTGCCAGCAGCCAAGATCCTCGGCCAGGGGAGGCCTATGGCTACACCTTC. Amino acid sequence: CASSQDPRPGEAYGYTF.

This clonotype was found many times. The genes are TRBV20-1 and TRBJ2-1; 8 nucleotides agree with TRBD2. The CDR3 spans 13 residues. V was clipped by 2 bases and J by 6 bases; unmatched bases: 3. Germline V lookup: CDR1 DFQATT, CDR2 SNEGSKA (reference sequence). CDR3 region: CSARTLAGNEQFF. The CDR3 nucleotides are TGCAGTGCTAGAACCCTAGCGGGCAATGAGCAGTTCTTC.

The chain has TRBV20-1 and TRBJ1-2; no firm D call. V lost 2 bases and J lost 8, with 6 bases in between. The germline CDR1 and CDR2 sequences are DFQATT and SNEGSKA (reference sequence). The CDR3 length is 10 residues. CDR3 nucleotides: TGCAGTGCTAGATCAGACGGCTACACCTTC. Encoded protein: CSARSDGYTF.

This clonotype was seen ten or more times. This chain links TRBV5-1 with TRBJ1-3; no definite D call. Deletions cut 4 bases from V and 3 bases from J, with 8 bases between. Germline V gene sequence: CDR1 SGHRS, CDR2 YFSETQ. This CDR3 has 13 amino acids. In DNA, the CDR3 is TGCGCCAGCAGCCAGGTCTTTGGAAACACCATATATTTT. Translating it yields CASSQVFGNTIYF.

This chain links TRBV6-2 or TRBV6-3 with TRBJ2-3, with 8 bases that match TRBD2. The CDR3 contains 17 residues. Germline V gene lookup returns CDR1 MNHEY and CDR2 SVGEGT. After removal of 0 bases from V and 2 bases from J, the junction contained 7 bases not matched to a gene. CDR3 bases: TGTGCCAGCAGTTACTCGATCGAGCGGGGGTCCACAGATACGCAGTATTTT. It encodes CASSYSIERGSTDTQYF.

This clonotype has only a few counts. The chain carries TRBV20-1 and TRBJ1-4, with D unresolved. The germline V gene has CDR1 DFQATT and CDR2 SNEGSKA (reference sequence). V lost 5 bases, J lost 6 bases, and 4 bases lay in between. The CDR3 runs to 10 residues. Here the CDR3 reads CSAEHEKLFF. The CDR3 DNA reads TGCAGTGCTGAACATGAAAAACTGTTTTTT.

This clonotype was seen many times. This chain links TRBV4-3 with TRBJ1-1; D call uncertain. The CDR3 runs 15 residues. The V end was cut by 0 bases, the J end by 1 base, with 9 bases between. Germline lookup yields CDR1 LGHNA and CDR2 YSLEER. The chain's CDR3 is CASSQDKAGNTEAFF. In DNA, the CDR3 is TGCGCCAGCAGCCAAGATAAGGCAGGGAACACTGAAGCTTTCTTT.

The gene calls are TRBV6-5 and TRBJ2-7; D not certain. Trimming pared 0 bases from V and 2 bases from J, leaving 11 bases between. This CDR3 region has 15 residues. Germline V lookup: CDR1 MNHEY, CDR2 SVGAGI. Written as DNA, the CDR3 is TGTGCCAGCAGTTACTCGAAGAGAAAAACCTACGAGCAGTACTTC. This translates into CASSYSKRKTYEQYF.

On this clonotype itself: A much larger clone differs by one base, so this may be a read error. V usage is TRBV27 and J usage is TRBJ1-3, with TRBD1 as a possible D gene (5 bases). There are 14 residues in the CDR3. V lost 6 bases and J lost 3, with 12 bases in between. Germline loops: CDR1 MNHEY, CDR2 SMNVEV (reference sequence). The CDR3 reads CASRRGGFGNTIYF. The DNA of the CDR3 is TGTGCCAGCAGACGGGGGGGTTTTGGAAACACCATATATTTT.

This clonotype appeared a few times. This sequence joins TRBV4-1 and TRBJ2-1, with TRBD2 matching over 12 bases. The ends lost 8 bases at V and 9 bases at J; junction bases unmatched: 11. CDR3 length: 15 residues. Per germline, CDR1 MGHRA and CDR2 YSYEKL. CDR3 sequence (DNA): TGCGCCAGCTCTATCTCTCCGGGACTAGCGGGTGAGCAGTTCTTC. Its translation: CASSISPGLAGEQFF.

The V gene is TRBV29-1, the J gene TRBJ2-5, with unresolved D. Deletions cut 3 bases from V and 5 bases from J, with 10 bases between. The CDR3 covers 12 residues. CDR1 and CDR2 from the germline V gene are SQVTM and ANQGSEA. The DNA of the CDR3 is TGCAGCGTTGATCCGATAGGGGAGACCCAGTACTTC. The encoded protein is CSVDPIGETQYF.

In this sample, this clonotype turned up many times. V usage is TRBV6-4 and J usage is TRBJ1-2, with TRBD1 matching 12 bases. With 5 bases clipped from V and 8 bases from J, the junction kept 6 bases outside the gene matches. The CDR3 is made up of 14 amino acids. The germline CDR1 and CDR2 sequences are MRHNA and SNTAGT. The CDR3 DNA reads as TGTGCCAGCAGTCTAGCTGGGACAGGGGGCGGCTACACCTTC. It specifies CASSLAGTGGGYTF.

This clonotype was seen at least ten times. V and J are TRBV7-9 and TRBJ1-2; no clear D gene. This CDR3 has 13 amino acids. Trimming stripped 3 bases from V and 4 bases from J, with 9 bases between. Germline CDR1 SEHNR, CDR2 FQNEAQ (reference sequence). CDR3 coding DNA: TGTGCCAGCAGCTTTTTGGAGGGCTATGGCTACACCTTC. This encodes CASSFLEGYGYTF.

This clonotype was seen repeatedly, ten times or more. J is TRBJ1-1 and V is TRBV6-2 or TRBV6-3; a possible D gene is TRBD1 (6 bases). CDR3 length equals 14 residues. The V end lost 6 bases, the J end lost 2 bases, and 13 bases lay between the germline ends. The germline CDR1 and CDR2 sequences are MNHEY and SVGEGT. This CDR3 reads CASRLTGANTEAFF. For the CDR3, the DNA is TGTGCCAGCAGGTTGACAGGAGCTAACACTGAAGCTTTCTTT.

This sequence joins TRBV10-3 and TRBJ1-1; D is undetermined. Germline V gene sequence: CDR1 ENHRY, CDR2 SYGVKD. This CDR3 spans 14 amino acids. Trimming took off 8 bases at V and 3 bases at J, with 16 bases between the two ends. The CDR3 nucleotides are TGTGCCATCTCGTTTGGAGGGAGAGACACTGAAGCTTTCTTT. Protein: CAISFGGRDTEAFF.

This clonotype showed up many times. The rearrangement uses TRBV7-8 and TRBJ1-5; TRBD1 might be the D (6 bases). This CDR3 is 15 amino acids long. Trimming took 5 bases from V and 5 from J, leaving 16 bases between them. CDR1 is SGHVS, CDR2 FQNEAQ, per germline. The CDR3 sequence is CASSTAKDRHQPQHF. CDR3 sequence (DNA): TGTGCCAGCAGCACAGCGAAGGACAGACATCAGCCCCAGCATTTT.

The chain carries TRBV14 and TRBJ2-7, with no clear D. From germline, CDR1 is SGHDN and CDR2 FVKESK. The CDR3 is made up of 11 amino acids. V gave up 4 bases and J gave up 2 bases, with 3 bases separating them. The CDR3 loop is CASSLPYEQYF. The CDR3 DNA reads TGTGCCAGCAGCCTTCCCTACGAGCAGTACTTC.

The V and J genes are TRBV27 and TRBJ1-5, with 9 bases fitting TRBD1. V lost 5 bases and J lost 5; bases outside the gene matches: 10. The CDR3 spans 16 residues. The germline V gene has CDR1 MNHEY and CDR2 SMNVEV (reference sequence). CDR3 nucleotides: TGTGCCAGCAGTCCAACGGGACAGGGATTCGATCAGCCCCAGCATTTT. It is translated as CASSPTGQGFDQPQHF.

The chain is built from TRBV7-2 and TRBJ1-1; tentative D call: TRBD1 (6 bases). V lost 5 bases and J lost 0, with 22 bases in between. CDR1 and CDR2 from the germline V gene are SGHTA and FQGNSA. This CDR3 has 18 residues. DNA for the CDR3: TGTGCCAGCAGCCAAATTCGTGGGGGGCGTAGGGTGAACACTGAAGCTTTCTTT. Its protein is CASSQIRGGRRVNTEAFF.

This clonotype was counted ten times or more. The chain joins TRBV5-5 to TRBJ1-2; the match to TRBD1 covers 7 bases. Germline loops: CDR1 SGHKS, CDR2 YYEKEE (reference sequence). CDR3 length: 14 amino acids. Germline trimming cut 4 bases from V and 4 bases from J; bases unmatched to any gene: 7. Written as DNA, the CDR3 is TGTGCCAGCAGCGTTGACAGGGCAACCTATGGCTACACCTTC. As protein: CASSVDRATYGYTF.

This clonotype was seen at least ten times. CDR3 in amino acids: CASSPNGGGTEAFF. The CDR3 bases are TGTGCCAGCAGCCCCAATGGTGGAGGGACTGAAGCTTTCTTT. This chain uses TRBV5-6 with TRBJ1-1; D gene uncertain. V shed 4 bases and J shed 5 bases, with 15 bases lying between them. The V gene's germline CDR1 is SGHDT and CDR2 YYEEEE. The CDR3 totals 14 residues.